This TCR beta chain was identified in a study of shared clonotypes between healthy human individuals. Looking at the study overall: The donor pool was made up of a couple of women and three men aged 18 to 49. Whole-study results and caveats: Among the subsets, naive ones generally showed larger estimated richness than memory ones.

Generated by immunoSEQ multiplex PCR, the TCRdb table keeps only in-frame clones and is missing some. The repertoire holds 2 million to 2.5 million clones, with 93% as singletons. Cells designated naive CD8 were CD45RO-negative and were positively selected for CCR7, with terminally differentiated effector memory CD45RA+ cells excluded. A remark on this clone: Its antigen is still unknown.

CDR1 and CDR2 from the germline V gene are LNHDA and SQIVND (reference sequence). Trimming removed 8 bases from V and 3 bases from J, with 11 bases in between. This CDR3 is 13 amino acids long. The specimen sequenced was naive CD8+ T cells from PBMCs. This chain connects TRBV19 to TRBJ1-5, with a possible D match to TRBD1 (5 bases). The receptor was derived from a man younger than 35 in good health. Some clones in this sample may be carry-over from other donors' samples. Here the CDR3 DNA reads TGTGCCAGTGACCAGGGCCCCAATCAGCCCCAGCATTTT. This encodes CASDQGPNQPQHF.